What follows are 16 T cell receptor beta chains derived from one specimen sequenced in a study. TCRdb analysed the 5' RACE reads with MiXCR anew, one entry per CDR3 protein. This table has approximately 6,200 distinct CDR3 sequences, around 36% appearing once. Sequences were obtained from naive CD4+ T cells sorted from a lymph node. Subset defined: naive CD4+ T cells, CD4+CD45RA+CD25-. These receptors originate from a female donor with breast cancer.

V and J are TRBV28 and TRBJ2-7; 9 bases match TRBD1. The CDR3 has 16 residues. CDR1 is MDHEN and CDR2 is SYDVKM in the germline V gene. The V segment lost 6 bases and the J segment 6 bases; nucleotides outside the gene matches: 15. Here the CDR3 DNA reads TGTGCCAGCAGCCTCCTCGGGGGGACAGGGCGTTCCGAGCAGTACTTC. Translating it yields CASSLLGGTGRSEQYF.

This clonotype was counted only a few times. This chain connects TRBV7-8 to TRBJ1-2; TRBD1 aligns across 8 bases. The CDR3 covers 16 residues. The germline gives CDR1 SGHVS, CDR2 FQNEAQ. With 1 base clipped from V and 2 bases from J, the junction kept 6 bases outside the gene matches. The CDR3 region is CASSLGGTGKNYGYTF. CDR3 DNA: TGTGCCAGCAGCTTAGGCGGGACAGGCAAGAACTATGGCTACACCTTC.

Remarks on this clonotype: This may come from a read error, since a much larger clone is one base off. This sequence joins TRBV27 and TRBJ2-1; D is uncertain. Germline V gene data show CDR1 as MNHEY and CDR2 as SMNVEV (reference sequence). The CDR3 sequence is 19 residues long. V shed 5 bases and J shed 0 bases, with 23 bases lying between them. CDR3 amino acids: CASSLVSLREKSSYNEQFF. The DNA of the CDR3 is TGTGCCAGCAGTCTAGTATCCCTACGAGAGAAGAGCTCCTACAATGAGCAGTTCTTC.

The chain carries TRBV24-1 and TRBJ2-5; D is unclear. Deletions cut 5 bases from V and 2 bases from J, with 11 bases between. The germline gives CDR1 KGHDR, CDR2 SFDVKD. The CDR3 length is 14 residues. The CDR3 loop reads CATSGVPPQETQYF. CDR3 in DNA: TGTGCCACCAGTGGGGTTCCGCCGCAAGAGACCCAGTACTTC.

Notes on this clonotype: With a much larger clone just one base away, this may be a read error. The rearrangement joins TRBV12-3 or TRBV12-4 to TRBJ2-7; no clear D gene. This CDR3 has 15 amino acids. V was pared by 1 base and J by 3 bases, with 13 bases between. This CDR3 is CASSLEGEAGYEQYF. The CDR3 nucleotides are TGTGCCAGCAGTTTAGAGGGCGAGGCCGGCTACGAGCAGTACTTC.

As for this clonotype: Given a much more abundant clone one base away, this may be a read error. V usage is TRBV20-1 and J usage is TRBJ2-1; 7 nucleotides agree with TRBD2. Per the germline V gene, CDR1 is DFQATT and CDR2 is SNEGSKA (reference sequence). This CDR3 contains 14 residues. V trimming: 5 bases; J trimming: 3 bases; junction bases outside the gene matches: 7. The CDR3 nucleotides read TGCAGTGCTGGGAGGCTAGCGGACTACAATGAGCAGTTCTTC. This codes for CSAGRLADYNEQFF.

This clonotype was detected only a few times. The chain employs TRBV29-1 and TRBJ1-1, with D uncertain. The CDR3 has 15 residues. Germline lookup yields CDR1 SQVTM and CDR2 ANQGSEA. The V end lost 0 bases, the J end lost 1 base, and 12 bases lay between the germline ends. In nucleotides, the CDR3 is TGCAGCGTTGAAGATCAGGTGAGGTCGAACACTGAAGCTTTCTTT. Translating it yields CSVEDQVRSNTEAFF. Together with reference TRBV29-1 and TRBJ1-1, the CDR3 gives the full variable domain: SAVISQKPSRDICQRGTSLTIQCQVDSQVTMMFWYRQQPGQSLTLIATANQGSEATYESGFVIDKFPISRPNLTFSTLTVSNMSPEDSSIYLCSVEDQVRSNTEAFFGQGTRLTVV.

The table lists this clonotype with a few counts. The V gene is TRBV15, the J gene TRBJ2-1, with 9 bases fitting TRBD1. The V gene's germline CDR1 is LNHNV and CDR2 YYDKDF (reference sequence). V lost 8 bases and J lost 5; bases outside the gene matches: 1. The CDR3 consists of 12 residues. CDR3 bases: TGTGCCACCGGGACAGGGAACAATGAGCAGTTCTTC. Its protein product is CATGTGNNEQFF.

This clonotype is termed medium-sized. This chain connects TRBV30 to TRBJ1-4; 9 positions match TRBD1. There are 15 residues in the CDR3. Germline CDR1 is GTSNPN and CDR2 is SVGIG (reference sequence). The trim removed 1 base at V and 10 bases at J, leaving 10 bases unmatched. The CDR3 region has the DNA TGTGCCTGGAGTGGAGGGACAGGGAGAATGGGAAAACTGTTTTTT. Its translation: CAWSGGTGRMGKLFF.

Comment on this clonotype: With a much larger clone just one base away, this may be a read error. V gene TRBV20-1 combines with J gene TRBJ1-6; D uncertain. Germline CDR1 is DFQATT and CDR2 is SNEGSKA (reference sequence). The V end was cut by 6 bases, the J end by 7 bases, with 13 bases between. The CDR3 covers 13 residues. Here the CDR3 DNA reads TGCAGTGCACCGACATACTGGAATTCACCCCTCCACTTT. The encoded protein is CSAPTYWNSPLHF.

This clonotype is deemed medium-sized. V gene TRBV27 combines with J gene TRBJ1-6; D is perhaps TRBD1 (6 bases). Germline CDR1 and CDR2: MNHEY and SMNVEV (reference sequence). CDR3 length: 13 residues. V lost 11 bases and J lost 8, with 16 bases in between. The chain's CDR3 is CASRIQGYSPLHF. The CDR3 DNA reads TGTGCCTCAAGAATACAGGGCTATTCACCCCTCCACTTT.

By sample fraction, this clonotype is medium-sized (0.01 to 0.1%). The V and J genes are TRBV7-2 and TRBJ1-2, with TRBD1 identical over 8 bases. This CDR3 is built from 15 residues. Germline V CDR1 and CDR2: SGHTA, FQGNSA. J gave up 0 bases and V 6 bases, and 6 bases lay outside the gene matches. The CDR3 DNA sequence: TGTGCCAGCAGACCCCAGGGACAGGCTAACTATGGCTACACCTTC. It translates to CASRPQGQANYGYTF.

This clonotype is classed as large (0.1 to 1%). The chain links TRBV7-9 to TRBJ1-2, with a possible D match to TRBD1 (6 bases). V was pared by 2 bases and J by 3 bases, with 22 bases between. Germline assignment: CDR1 SEHNR and CDR2 FQNEAQ (reference sequence). The CDR3 totals 18 residues. CDR3 loop: CASSLLGGLSGVDYGYTF. The CDR3 region has the DNA TGTGCCAGCAGCTTACTTGGTGGTCTGTCAGGGGTTGACTATGGCTACACCTTC.

With respect to this clonotype: A much larger clone differs by one base, so this may be a read error. V and J are TRBV29-1 and TRBJ1-3; D gene uncertain. The CDR3 consists of 13 residues. V was pared by 5 bases and J by 2 bases, with 10 bases between. Per germline, CDR1 SQVTM and CDR2 ANQGSEA. The CDR3 DNA follows: TGCAGCGTTTTACCGAACCCTGGAAACACCATATATTTT. It translates to CSVLPNPGNTIYF.

This clonotype is classed as medium-sized. The chain joins TRBV6-5 to TRBJ1-4, with TRBD1 as a possible D gene (5 bases). V lost 0 bases and J 3 bases, leaving 8 bases between the germline ends. Germline V gene data show CDR1 as MNHEY and CDR2 as SVGAGI. This CDR3 spans 15 amino acids. The DNA for the CDR3 is TGTGCCAGCAGTTACTCGGGGGTTTCTAATGAAAAACTGTTTTTT. This encodes CASSYSGVSNEKLFF.

Judged by abundance, this clonotype is medium-sized. This chain connects TRBV6-1 to TRBJ1-4; TRBD1 is a possible D gene (6 bases). Trimming pared 10 bases from V and 1 base from J, leaving 10 bases between. CDR1 and CDR2 (germline): MNHNS, SASEGT. This CDR3 is 13 amino acids long. In DNA form, the CDR3 reads TGTGCCACCACAGGGAAAACTAATGAAAAACTGTTTTTT. It is translated as CATTGKTNEKLFF.